These 27 T cell receptor beta chains came from one sample sequenced in a study of human T cells and chemical hapten exposure. Time point defined: patch test 1, 2 weeks after DPC sensitization. Treatment here: therapeutic diphenylcyclopropenone sensitization with weekly scalp DPC. TCRdb ran MiXCR on the RACE reads and lists one entry per CDR3 protein. The sample yields roughly 360,000 distinct CDR3 sequences, roughly 5% seen once. The sample was whole blood, taken in connection with sensitization to the hapten diphenylcyclopropenone (DPC). These receptors came from a woman aged 45-60 years with alopecia areata. Some clones in this sample may be carry-over from other donors' samples.

This clonotype was counted between two and nine times. The V and J genes are TRBV6-1 and TRBJ2-7; perhaps TRBD2 as D (5 bases). V lost 9 bases to trimming and J lost 2 bases, with 11 bases between them. This CDR3 region has 12 residues. Germline loops: CDR1 MNHNS, CDR2 SASEGT. The CDR3 nucleotides read TGTGCCAGTATTGGACTTACCTACGAGCAGTACTTC. It is translated as CASIGLTYEQYF.

The V call is TRBV27, the J call TRBJ2-6, with TRBD1 as a possible D gene (6 bases). The germline gives CDR1 MNHEY, CDR2 SMNVEV (reference sequence). This CDR3 has 17 amino acids. Between the trimmed V and J ends, which lost 5 bases and 4 bases, there was a span of 18 bases. The CDR3 sequence is CASSHPVQGNGANVLTF. Here the CDR3 DNA reads TGTGCCAGCAGTCACCCGGTCCAGGGGAACGGGGCCAACGTCCTGACTTTC.

This clonotype was recorded at least ten times. The chain has TRBV2 and TRBJ2-7, with D tentatively TRBD2 (5 bases). This CDR3 is 15 amino acids long. Germline lookup yields CDR1 SNHLY and CDR2 FYNNEI. V shed 4 bases and J shed 2 bases, with 15 bases lying between them. DNA for the CDR3: TGTGCCAGCAGTGTCCCGAGGGTATCAACCTACGAGCAGTACTTC. Its translation: CASSVPRVSTYEQYF.

V and J are TRBV7-2 and TRBJ1-2; D remains unclear. The CDR3 runs 13 residues. From germline, CDR1 is SGHTA and CDR2 FQGNSA. Trimming stripped 6 bases from V and 4 bases from J, with 12 bases between. CDR3 sequence: CASSVWLAYGYTF. The CDR3 region has the DNA TGTGCCAGCAGTGTATGGTTAGCCTATGGCTACACCTTC. The full variable domain, rest sourced from reference TRBV7-2 and TRBJ1-2, is GAGVSQSPSNKVTEKGKDVELRCDPISGHTALYWYRQSLGQGLEFLIYFQGNSAPDKSGLPSDRFSAERTGGSVSTLTIQRTQQEDSAVYLCASSVWLAYGYTFGSGTRLTVV.

V usage is TRBV20-1 and J usage is TRBJ2-7; D not certain. From germline, CDR1 is DFQATT and CDR2 SNEGSKA (reference sequence). The CDR3 totals 13 residues. V was cut by 2 bases and J by 0 bases, with 8 bases left in between. The CDR3 coding sequence is TGCAGTGCTAGAAAGCTGGTCTCCTACGAGCAGTACTTC. Protein product: CSARKLVSYEQYF.

This clonotype was observed many times. A much larger clone differs by one base, so this may be a read error. This CDR3 is CASSLESYEQYF. The CDR3 nucleotides are TGTGCCAGCAGTTTAGAGTCCTACGAGCAGTACTTC. The V and J genes are TRBV28 and TRBJ2-7; D uncertain. Trimming took 2 bases from V and 1 from J, leaving 3 bases between them. CDR1 and CDR2 from the germline V gene are MDHEN and SYDVKM. The CDR3 consists of 12 residues.

The chain recombines TRBV6-6 with TRBJ1-2; D gene uncertain. CDR1 is MNHNY and CDR2 is SVGAGI in the germline V gene (reference sequence). Deletions cut 7 bases from V and 2 bases from J, with 11 bases between. There are 13 residues in the CDR3. The CDR3 reads CASTPRENYGYTF. The DNA of the CDR3 is TGTGCCAGCACCCCCCGGGAAAACTATGGCTACACCTTC.

The CDR3 nucleotides read TGTGCCAGCAGCCCGATACTAGCGGGAGGGACGGGGGCCAACGTCCTGACTTTC. It translates to CASSPILAGGTGANVLTF. The chain carries TRBV7-8 and TRBJ2-6, with 13 bases lining up with TRBD2. With 5 bases clipped from V and 4 bases from J, the junction kept 8 bases outside the gene matches. The V gene's germline CDR1 is SGHVS and CDR2 FQNEAQ. There are 18 residues in the CDR3.

At least ten counts were recorded for this clonotype. The chain uses TRBV5-1 and TRBJ1-6; TRBD1 matches at 7 bases. CDR1 SGHRS and CDR2 YFSETQ come from the germline V gene. The CDR3 contains 16 residues. V shed 2 bases and J 7 bases; nucleotides not matched to a gene: 9. This CDR3 is CASSLTGAVSNSPLHF. The CDR3, as DNA: TGCGCCAGCAGCTTAACAGGGGCGGTATCGAATTCACCCCTCCACTTT.

This clonotype was detected only a few times. The chain uses TRBV6-6 and TRBJ1-4; D unclear. Germline V lookup: CDR1 MNHNY, CDR2 SVGAGI (reference sequence). V lost 4 bases, J lost 7 bases, and 7 bases lay in between. The CDR3 is made up of 12 amino acids. CDR3 in DNA: TGTGCCAGCAGTTCAGCTTCTGAAAAACTGTTTTTT. Protein product: CASSSASEKLFF.

V usage is TRBV5-5 and J usage is TRBJ2-1, with a tentative D call TRBD1 (6 bases). Germline V gives CDR1 SGHKS, CDR2 YYEKEE (reference sequence). Trimming removed 4 bases at V and 3 bases at J, with 17 bases between. CDR3 size: 16 residues. The CDR3 DNA sequence: TGTGCCAGCAGCCCACCGCTCCGGGACAACTACAATGAGCAGTTCTTC. Translating it yields CASSPPLRDNYNEQFF.

This clonotype has only a few counts. V usage is TRBV13 and J usage is TRBJ1-1, with D perhaps matching TRBD1 (5 bases). The germline V and J ends were trimmed by 0 bases and 4 bases, with 15 bases remaining between them. The V gene's germline CDR1 is PRHDT and CDR2 FYEKMQ (reference sequence). CDR3 length: 16 residues. The CDR3 nucleotides are TGTGCCAGCAGCTTAGGTCACAGGAGATTGAGCACTGAAGCTTTCTTT. It translates to CASSLGHRRLSTEAFF. The whole variable domain, remainder taken from reference TRBV13 and TRBJ1-1, is AAGVIQSPRHLIKEKRETATLKCYPIPRHDTVYWYQQGPGQDPQFLISFYEKMQSDKGSIPDRFSAQQFSDYHSELNMSSLELGDSALYFCASSLGHRRLSTEAFFGQGTRLTVV.

The rearrangement uses TRBV2 and TRBJ2-6, with 10 bases aligning to TRBD1. In germline, CDR1 is SNHLY, CDR2 FYNNEI. V was pared by 10 bases and J by 3 bases, with 6 bases of the junction left unmatched. The CDR3 has 15 amino acids. The CDR3 reads CATGTGVFGANVLTF. The CDR3 nucleotides are TGTGCCACCGGGACAGGGGTCTTTGGGGCCAACGTCCTGACTTTC. Filled out from reference TRBV2 and TRBJ2-6, the complete variable domain reads EPEVTQTPSHQVTQMGQEVILRCVPISNHLYFYWYRQILGQKVEFLVSFYNNEISEKSEIFDDQFSVERPDGSNFTLKIRSTKLEDSAMYFCATGTGVFGANVLTFGAGSRLTVL.

At least ten counts were recorded for this clonotype. The gene calls are TRBV28 and TRBJ1-5, with D unresolved. The CDR3 is 14 residues long. Trimming stripped 5 bases from V and 2 bases from J, with 10 bases between. Germline CDR1 and CDR2: MDHEN and SYDVKM. Here the CDR3 reads CASSPGSGNQPQHF. Here the CDR3 DNA reads TGTGCCAGCAGTCCAGGATCCGGCAATCAGCCCCAGCATTTT.

Ten or more counts support this clonotype. The J gene is TRBJ2-7, the V gene TRBV27; D unclear. CDR1 and CDR2 from the germline V gene are MNHEY and SMNVEV (reference sequence). Trimming stripped 1 base from V and 5 bases from J, with 0 bases between. The CDR3 has 10 residues. The CDR3 region is CASSLYEQYF. The CDR3 DNA is TGTGCCAGCAGTTTATACGAGCAGTACTTC.

This chain links TRBV7-9 with TRBJ1-1; possible D gene TRBD1, 5 bases. Trimming took off 7 bases at V and 4 bases at J, with 13 bases between the two ends. Germline values: CDR1 SEHNR, CDR2 FQNEAQ (reference sequence). This CDR3 has 13 amino acids. The CDR3 nucleotides are TGTGCCAGCACGGGGCCAGAAGGCACTGAAGCTTTCTTT. Translation gives CASTGPEGTEAFF.

In this sample, this clonotype turned up a few times. V usage is TRBV7-2 and J usage is TRBJ2-3, with 8 bases aligning to TRBD2. The CDR3 runs 15 residues. With 5 bases clipped from V and 2 bases from J, the junction kept 6 bases outside the gene matches. Germline V gene data show CDR1 as SGHTA and CDR2 as FQGNSA. The CDR3 DNA is TGTGCCAGCAGCACCGAGCGGGAGACCACAGATACGCAGTATTTT. This gives the protein CASSTERETTDTQYF.

This clonotype came up a few times. The chain carries TRBV29-1 and TRBJ1-2, with 8 bases identical to TRBD1. The CDR3 extends over 15 amino acids. Germline CDR1 is SQVTM and CDR2 is ANQGSEA. V shed 0 bases, J shed 0 bases, and the junction held 3 bases outside the gene matches. The CDR3 sequence: CSVEDRGPSNYGYTF. The CDR3 bases are TGCAGCGTTGAAGACAGGGGGCCCTCTAACTATGGCTACACCTTC.

This clonotype was detected many times. The rearrangement uses TRBV12-3 or TRBV12-4 and TRBJ1-4; D gene uncertain. Trimming stripped 6 bases from V and 0 bases from J, with 11 bases between. The CDR3 spans 15 residues. The DNA for the CDR3 is TGTGCCAGCAGCCGCGGGGATTCAACTAATGAAAAACTGTTTTTT. Translating it yields CASSRGDSTNEKLFF.

V gene TRBV24-1 combines with J gene TRBJ1-1; D remains unclear. V lost 1 base and J lost 1, with 3 bases in between. The CDR3 contains 13 residues. Germline V gene sequence: CDR1 KGHDR, CDR2 SFDVKD. This CDR3 is CATSDFANTEAFF. The CDR3 DNA sequence: TGTGCCACCAGTGATTTTGCGAACACTGAAGCTTTCTTT.

The rearrangement joins TRBV27 to TRBJ1-2, with TRBD1 as a possible D gene (6 bases). The CDR3 totals 14 residues. The V and J ends lost 5 bases and 3 bases respectively, with 13 bases between them. The germline gives CDR1 MNHEY, CDR2 SMNVEV (reference sequence). The CDR3 nucleotides are TGTGCCAGCAGTGAGGTGGACAGAGACTATGGCTACACCTTC. Its translation: CASSEVDRDYGYTF.

In regard to this clonotype: With a much larger clone just one base away, this may be a read error. The chain links TRBV5-1 to TRBJ2-1; the D is unclear. This CDR3 has 15 residues. From germline, CDR1 is SGHRS and CDR2 YFSETQ. In nucleotides, the CDR3 is TGCGCCAGCGGCTTGAGTGGGTCTCCCTACAATGAGCAGTTCTTC. It codes for CASGLSGSPYNEQFF.

At least ten counts were recorded for this clonotype. The chain has TRBV6-2 or TRBV6-3 and TRBJ1-2; 7 nucleotides match TRBD1. Per germline, CDR1 MNHEY and CDR2 SVGEGT. The CDR3 loop spans 15 amino acids. J was trimmed by 4 bases and V by 6 bases; bases with no gene match: 11. CDR3 sequence: CASRSDRVRSYGYTF. CDR3 DNA: TGTGCCAGCAGAAGCGACAGGGTGAGGAGCTATGGCTACACCTTC.

This clonotype was seen at least ten times. The chain recombines TRBV14 with TRBJ2-1; 10 nucleotides line up with TRBD2. After removal of 2 bases from V and 4 bases from J, the junction contained 2 bases not matched to a gene. CDR1 SGHDN and CDR2 FVKESK come from the germline V gene. The CDR3 sequence is 15 residues long. The CDR3 protein is CASSQLAGAYNEQFF. The DNA for the CDR3 is TGTGCCAGCAGCCAACTAGCGGGAGCATACAATGAGCAGTTCTTC.

There are a few counts of this clonotype. The J gene is TRBJ1-4, the V gene TRBV5-1; D perhaps matches TRBD1 (5 bases). There are 16 residues in the CDR3. Trimming removed 1 base from V and 11 bases from J, with 21 bases in between. Per germline, CDR1 SGHRS and CDR2 YFSETQ. CDR3 nucleotides: TGCGCCAGCAGCTTGTTCTTCCAGGCACTGGGGGAGAAACTGTTTTTT. As protein: CASSLFFQALGEKLFF. Using reference TRBV5-1 and TRBJ1-4 for the parts outside the CDR3, the full variable domain is KAGVTQTPRYLIKTRGQQVTLSCSPISGHRSVSWYQQTPGQGLQFLFEYFSETQRNKGNFPGRFSGRQFSNSRSEMNVSTLELGDSALYLCASSLFFQALGEKLFFGSGTQLSVL.

This clonotype was seen ten or more times. The chain joins TRBV29-1 to TRBJ2-5; no reliable D call. The germline V gene encodes CDR1 SQVTM and CDR2 ANQGSEA. CDR3 length: 11 amino acids. V lost 5 bases to trimming and J lost 5 bases, with 9 bases between them. CDR3 nucleotide sequence: TGCAGCGTTAGGAGTGGGGAGACCCAGTACTTC. Encoded protein: CSVRSGETQYF.

This rearrangement joins TRBV4-1 to TRBJ1-4; D might be TRBD1 (5 bases). Germline CDR1 reads MGHRA; CDR2 reads YSYEKL. CDR3 length: 15 residues. V lost 2 bases, J lost 5 bases, and 12 bases lay in between. The CDR3 reads CASSQFGTGNEKLFF. The CDR3 nucleotides read TGCGCCAGCAGCCAATTTGGGACGGGGAATGAAAAACTGTTTTTT.